This T cell receptor beta chain was recorded in a study of T cells in localized non-small cell lung cancer. Regarding the study as a whole: A raised T cell density in blood coincided with lengthier overall survival. A median approximately 60 of the top 100 tumor clones appeared in adjacent lung. It was uninvolved adjacent lung that showed the highest T cell clonality, exceeding tumor.

CDR3 length equals 15 residues. Germline CDR1 is MDHEN and CDR2 is SYDVKM. The V gene end was trimmed by 5 bases and the J gene end by 7 bases; junction bases not matched to a gene: 7. Using immunoSEQ multiplex PCR, the repertoire was profiled, and TCRdb retains in-frame clones only, with some absent. This table holds 25,000 to 35,000 clones, about nine tenths found once. Note on this clone: Its antigen remains unidentified.

This TCR derives from a woman aged 40-69 years with stage I lung adenocarcinoma. This chain joins TRBV28 and TRBJ2-1, with TRBD2 identical over 11 bases. Sequencing used peripheral blood, obtained before any cancer treatment. The CDR3 coding sequence is TGTGCCAGCAGTCCTGGGGCTAGCGGGGGGAATGAGCAGTTCTTC. Translating it yields CASSPGASGGNEQFF.